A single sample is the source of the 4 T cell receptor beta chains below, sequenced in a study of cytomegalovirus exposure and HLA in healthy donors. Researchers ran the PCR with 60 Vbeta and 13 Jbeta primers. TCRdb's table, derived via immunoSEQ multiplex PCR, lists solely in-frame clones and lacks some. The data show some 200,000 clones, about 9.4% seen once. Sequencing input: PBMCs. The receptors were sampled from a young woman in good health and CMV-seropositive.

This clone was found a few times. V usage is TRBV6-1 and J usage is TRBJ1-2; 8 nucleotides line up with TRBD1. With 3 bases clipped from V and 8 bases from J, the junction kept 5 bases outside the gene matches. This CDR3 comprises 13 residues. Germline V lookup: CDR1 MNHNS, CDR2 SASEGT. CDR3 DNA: TGTGCCAGCAGTGAGGACAGGGAGGAAGGCTACACCTTC. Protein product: CASSEDREEGYTF.

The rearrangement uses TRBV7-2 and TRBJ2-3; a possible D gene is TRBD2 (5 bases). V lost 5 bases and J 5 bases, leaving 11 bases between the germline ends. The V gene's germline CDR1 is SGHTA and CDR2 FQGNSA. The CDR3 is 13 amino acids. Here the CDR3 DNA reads TGTGCCAGCAGCCCAAGCGGACTAGATACGCAGTATTTT. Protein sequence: CASSPSGLDTQYF.

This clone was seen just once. The CDR3 protein is CACDDRERVFTGELFF. Here the CDR3 DNA reads TGTGCCTGCGACGACAGGGAGCGAGTATTCACCGGGGAGCTGTTTTTT. The V gene is TRBV6-6, the J gene TRBJ2-2; 7 nucleotides line up with TRBD1. The CDR3 totals 16 residues. Germline CDR1 is MNHNY and CDR2 is SVGAGI (reference sequence). V shed 11 bases, J shed 4 bases, and the junction held 16 bases outside the gene matches.

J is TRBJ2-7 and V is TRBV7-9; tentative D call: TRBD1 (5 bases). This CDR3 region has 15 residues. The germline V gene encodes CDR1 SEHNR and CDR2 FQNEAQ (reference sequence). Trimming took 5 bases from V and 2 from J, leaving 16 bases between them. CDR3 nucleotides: TGTGCCAGCAGCCGACCTCAGGGTACCCCCTACGAGCAGTACTTC. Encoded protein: CASSRPQGTPYEQYF. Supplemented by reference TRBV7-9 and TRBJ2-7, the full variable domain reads DTGVSQNPRHKITKRGQNVTFRCDPISEHNRLYWYRQTLGQGPEFLTYFQNEAQLEKSRLLSDRFSAERPKGSFSTLEIQRTEQGDSAMYLCASSRPQGTPYEQYFGPGTRLTVT.